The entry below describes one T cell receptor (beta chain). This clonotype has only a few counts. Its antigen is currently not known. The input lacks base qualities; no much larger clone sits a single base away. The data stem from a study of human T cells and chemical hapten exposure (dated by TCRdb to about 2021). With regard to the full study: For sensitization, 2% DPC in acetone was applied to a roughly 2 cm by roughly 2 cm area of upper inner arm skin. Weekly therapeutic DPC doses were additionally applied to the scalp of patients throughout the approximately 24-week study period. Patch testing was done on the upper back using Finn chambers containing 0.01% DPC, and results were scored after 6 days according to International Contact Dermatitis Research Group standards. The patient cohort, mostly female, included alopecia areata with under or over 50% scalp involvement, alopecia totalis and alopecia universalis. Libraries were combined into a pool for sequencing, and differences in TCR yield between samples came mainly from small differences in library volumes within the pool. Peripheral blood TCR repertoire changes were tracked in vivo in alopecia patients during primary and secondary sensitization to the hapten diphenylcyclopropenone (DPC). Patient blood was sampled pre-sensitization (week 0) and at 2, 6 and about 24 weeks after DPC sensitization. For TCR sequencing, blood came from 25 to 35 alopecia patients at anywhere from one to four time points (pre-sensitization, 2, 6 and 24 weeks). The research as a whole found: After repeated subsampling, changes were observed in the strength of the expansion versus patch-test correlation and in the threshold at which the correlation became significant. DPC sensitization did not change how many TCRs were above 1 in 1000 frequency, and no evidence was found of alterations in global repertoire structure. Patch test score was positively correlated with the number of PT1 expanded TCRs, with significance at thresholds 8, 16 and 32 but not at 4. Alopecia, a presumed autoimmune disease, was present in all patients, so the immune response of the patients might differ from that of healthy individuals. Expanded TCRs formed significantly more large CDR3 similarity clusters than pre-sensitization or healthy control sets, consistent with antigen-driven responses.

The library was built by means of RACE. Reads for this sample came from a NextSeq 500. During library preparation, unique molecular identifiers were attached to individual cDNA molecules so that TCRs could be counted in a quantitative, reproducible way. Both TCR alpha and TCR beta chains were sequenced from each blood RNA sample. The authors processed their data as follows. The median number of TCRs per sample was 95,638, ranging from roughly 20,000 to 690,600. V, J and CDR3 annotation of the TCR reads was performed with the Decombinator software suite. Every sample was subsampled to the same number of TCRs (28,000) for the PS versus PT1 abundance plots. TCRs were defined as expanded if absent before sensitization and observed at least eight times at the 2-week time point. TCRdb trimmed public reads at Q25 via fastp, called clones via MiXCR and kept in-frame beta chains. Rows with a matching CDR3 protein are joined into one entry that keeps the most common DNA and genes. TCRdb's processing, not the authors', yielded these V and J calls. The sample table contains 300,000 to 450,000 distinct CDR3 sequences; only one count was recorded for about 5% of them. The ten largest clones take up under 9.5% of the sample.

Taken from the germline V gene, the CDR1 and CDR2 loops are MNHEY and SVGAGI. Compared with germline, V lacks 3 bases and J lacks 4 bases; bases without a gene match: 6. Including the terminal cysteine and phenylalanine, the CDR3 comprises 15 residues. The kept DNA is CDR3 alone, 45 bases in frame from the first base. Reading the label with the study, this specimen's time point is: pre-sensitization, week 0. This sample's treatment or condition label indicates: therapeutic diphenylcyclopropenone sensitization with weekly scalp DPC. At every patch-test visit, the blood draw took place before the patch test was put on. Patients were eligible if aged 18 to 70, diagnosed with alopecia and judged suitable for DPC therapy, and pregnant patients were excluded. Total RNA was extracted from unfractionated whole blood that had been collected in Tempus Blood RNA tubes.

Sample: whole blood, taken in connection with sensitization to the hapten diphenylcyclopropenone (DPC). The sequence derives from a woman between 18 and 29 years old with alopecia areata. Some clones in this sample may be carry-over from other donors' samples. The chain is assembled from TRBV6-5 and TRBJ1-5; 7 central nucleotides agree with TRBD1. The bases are TGTGCCAGCAGTTATTCCCGGGACAGAAATCAGCCCCAGCATTTT. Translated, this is CASSYSRDRNQPQHF.